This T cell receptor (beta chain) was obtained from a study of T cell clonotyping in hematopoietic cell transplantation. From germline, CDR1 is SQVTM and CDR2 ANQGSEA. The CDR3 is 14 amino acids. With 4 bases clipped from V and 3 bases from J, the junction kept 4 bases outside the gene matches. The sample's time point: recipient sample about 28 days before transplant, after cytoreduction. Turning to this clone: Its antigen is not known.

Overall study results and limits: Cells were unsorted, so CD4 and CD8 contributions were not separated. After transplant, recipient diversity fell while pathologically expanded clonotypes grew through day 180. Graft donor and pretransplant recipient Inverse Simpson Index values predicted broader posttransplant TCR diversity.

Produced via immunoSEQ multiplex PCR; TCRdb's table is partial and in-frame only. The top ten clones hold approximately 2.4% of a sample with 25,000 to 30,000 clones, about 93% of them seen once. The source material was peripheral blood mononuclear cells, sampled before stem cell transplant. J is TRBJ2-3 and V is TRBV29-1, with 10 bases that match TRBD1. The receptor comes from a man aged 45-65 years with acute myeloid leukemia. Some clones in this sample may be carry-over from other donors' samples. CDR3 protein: CSVVRDRGTDTQYF. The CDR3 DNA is TGCAGCGTTGTTAGGGACAGGGGAACAGATACGCAGTATTTT.